What follows are 18 T cell receptor beta chains derived from one specimen sequenced in a study of cytomegalovirus exposure and HLA in healthy donors. In the PCR, 60 Vbeta and 13 Jbeta primers were used. TCRdb's copy holds only in-frame clones and misses some; the assay was immunoSEQ multiplex PCR. The sample records about 130,000 clones, about four fifths being singletons. Source material: PBMCs. These receptors were obtained from a man between 18 and 35 years old in good health and CMV-seronegative.

The gene calls are TRBV10-2 and TRBJ2-1; D may be TRBD2 (6 bases). Germline V gene sequence: CDR1 WSHSY, CDR2 SAAADI. The CDR3 runs to 16 residues. V lost 0 bases and J 3 bases, leaving 12 bases between the germline ends. The CDR3 loop is CASSESLGGRYNEQFF. The CDR3 nucleotides are TGCGCCAGCAGTGAGTCCTTGGGGGGACGCTACAATGAGCAGTTCTTC.

This chain joins TRBV7-9 and TRBJ1-1; D remains ambiguous. The CDR3 covers 14 residues. Per germline, CDR1 SEHNR and CDR2 FQNEAQ (reference sequence). Trimming cost V 4 bases and J 1 base, with 10 bases left between them. The chain's CDR3 is CASSSVGANTEAFF. The CDR3 DNA reads as TGTGCCAGCAGCTCCGTTGGAGCGAACACTGAAGCTTTCTTT.

The V call is TRBV6-1, the J call TRBJ1-3; D is perhaps TRBD1 (6 bases). The CDR3 consists of 16 residues. The V and J ends lost 1 base and 0 bases respectively, with 10 bases between them. Germline V gene data show CDR1 as MNHNS and CDR2 as SASEGT. CDR3 coding DNA: TGTGCCAGCAGTGAAGAGAGGGGGTACTCTGGAAACACCATATATTTT. Translation gives CASSEERGYSGNTIYF.

Worth noting for this clone: Other DNA sequences in the sample encode the same CDR3. CDR3 region: CASSSSVLVFF. CDR3 in DNA: TGTGCCAGCAGTTCGTCGGTACTAGTCTTCTTT. This rearrangement joins TRBV6-5 to TRBJ1-1; no clear D. Germline CDR1 is MNHEY and CDR2 is SVGAGI. The CDR3 has 11 amino acids. Trimming shortened V by 4 bases and J by 14 bases, and 14 bases separated the two germline ends.

The rearrangement uses TRBV9 and TRBJ1-6; 7 bases fit TRBD1. With V trimmed by 3 bases and J by 9 bases, 9 bases remained unmatched. The CDR3 contains 15 residues. Germline-derived CDR1 and CDR2 are SGDLS and YYNGEE. The CDR3 DNA is TGTGCCAGCAGCGCCCGAAGGGACAGCGGTTCACCCCTCCACTTT. Amino acid sequence: CASSARRDSGSPLHF.

V usage is TRBV9 and J usage is TRBJ2-2, with 7 positions matching TRBD1. Germline-derived CDR1 and CDR2 are SGDLS and YYNGEE. Unmatched junction bases numbered 7, after V lost 5 bases and J lost 3 bases. CDR3 length: 15 residues. The CDR3 is CASSYRTGHTGELFF. The CDR3 bases are TGTGCCAGCAGTTACAGGACAGGTCACACCGGGGAGCTGTTTTTT.

This clone was seen a few times. The V and J genes are TRBV19 and TRBJ1-6; D remains unclear. Trimming removed 3 bases from V and 8 bases from J, with 8 bases in between. The length of the CDR3 is 13 residues. Germline CDR1 LNHDA, CDR2 SQIVND (reference sequence). This chain's CDR3 is CASSMSRYSPLHF. In DNA, the CDR3 is TGTGCCAGTAGTATGTCCCGGTATTCACCCCTCCACTTT.

The chain uses TRBV7-8 and TRBJ1-1; D might be TRBD1 (5 bases). Germline V gives CDR1 SGHVS, CDR2 FQNEAQ. Trimming took off 2 bases at V and 6 bases at J, with 16 bases between the two ends. CDR3 length equals 15 residues. The CDR3 here is CASSLLGRQTPEAFF. The CDR3 nucleotides read TGTGCCAGCAGCTTACTCGGGCGACAGACGCCTGAAGCTTTCTTT.

The rearrangement links TRBV4-3 to TRBJ2-3, with a possible D match to TRBD2 (6 bases). The CDR3 runs to 16 residues. The germline V and J ends were trimmed by 1 base and 6 bases, with 17 bases remaining between them. Germline CDR1 is LGHNA and CDR2 is YSLEER. CDR3 DNA sequence: TGCGCCAGCAGCCAAGGTACGGCGGGGCCCCAGGATACGCAGTATTTT. Encoded protein: CASSQGTAGPQDTQYF.

The J gene is TRBJ2-5, the V gene TRBV5-6; perhaps TRBD1 as D (6 bases). The CDR3 contains 14 residues. Germline CDR1 is SGHDT and CDR2 is YYEEEE. V lost 2 bases to trimming and J lost 5 bases, with 13 bases between them. In DNA form, the CDR3 reads TGTGCCAGCAGCTTTGGCAGGGGTGGGGAGACCCAGTACTTC. Translated: CASSFGRGGETQYF.

This clone was counted a few times. The rearrangement uses TRBV27 and TRBJ2-4, with 10 bases aligning to TRBD1. CDR3 length equals 14 residues. V gave up 5 bases and J gave up 9 bases; unmatched junction bases: 7. Looked up from germline, CDR1 is MNHEY and CDR2 is SMNVEV (reference sequence). The CDR3, as DNA: TGTGCCAGCAGTAACCGGGACAGGGGTGGCATTCAGTACTTC. This translates into CASSNRDRGGIQYF.

This chain joins TRBV30 and TRBJ1-4; 7 bases align to TRBD1. Germline assignment: CDR1 GTSNPN and CDR2 SVGIG (reference sequence). The trim removed 5 bases at V and 7 bases at J, leaving 7 bases unmatched. The CDR3 is 13 residues long. Here the CDR3 DNA reads TGTGCCTGGTCTGGGACAGAGAGTGAAAAACTGTTTTTT. This codes for CAWSGTESEKLFF.

This clone occurred a few times. The chain uses TRBV30 and TRBJ1-6, with TRBD1 identical over 10 bases. After removal of 0 bases from V and 7 bases from J, the junction contained 3 bases not matched to a gene. This CDR3 is built from 15 residues. Germline CDR1 GTSNPN, CDR2 SVGIG (reference sequence). This chain's CDR3 is CAWSVQGQGNSPLHF. For the CDR3, the DNA is TGTGCCTGGAGTGTACAGGGACAGGGGAATTCACCCCTCCACTTT. The full variable domain, rest sourced from reference TRBV30 and TRBJ1-6, is SQTIHQWPATLVQPVGSPLSLECTVEGTSNPNLYWYRQAAGRGLQLLFYSVGIGQISSEVPQNLSASRPQDRQFILSSKKLLLSDSGFYLCAWSVQGQGNSPLHFGNGTRLTVT.

For this clone: Relative to the germline gene, one junction end is altered; a read error may explain this. J is TRBJ2-2 and V is TRBV29-1; the D gene is possibly TRBD2 (5 bases). CDR3 length: 14 residues. Germline loops: CDR1 SQVTM, CDR2 ANQGSEA. The CDR3 sequence: CSVFSRWGTGELFF. The CDR3 region has the DNA TGCAGCGTTTTTTCCCGATGGGGAACCGGGGAGCTATTTTTT.

The rearrangement links TRBV11-2 to TRBJ2-2, with 9 bases lining up with TRBD1. Germline loops: CDR1 SGHAT, CDR2 FQNNGV. The CDR3 extends over 18 amino acids. V lost 5 bases to trimming and J lost 5 bases; unmatched junction nucleotides: 15. The CDR3 reads CASSPSIVYRGLTGELFF. CDR3 DNA: TGTGCCAGCAGCCCATCGATTGTGTACAGGGGGCTTACCGGGGAGCTGTTTTTT.

The chain links TRBV9 to TRBJ1-3, with TRBD1 matching 9 bases. The V and J ends lost 3 bases and 0 bases, in that order; junction bases with no gene match: 4. The CDR3 sequence is 16 residues long. The V gene's germline CDR1 is SGDLS and CDR2 YYNGEE. Here the CDR3 reads CASSAGTGTSGNTIYF. CDR3 DNA: TGTGCCAGCAGCGCCGGGACAGGGACCTCTGGAAACACCATATATTTT.

This rearrangement joins TRBV5-1 to TRBJ1-2, with a tentative D call TRBD1 (5 bases). Between the trimmed V and J ends, which lost 0 bases and 2 bases, there was a span of 11 bases. The V gene's germline CDR1 is SGHRS and CDR2 YFSETQ. CDR3 size: 15 residues. The CDR3 nucleotides are TGCGCCAGCAGCTTGGGCGGGGGAGCCAACTATGGCTACACCTTC. Protein: CASSLGGGANYGYTF.

This clone was seen once. The chain links TRBV7-8 to TRBJ2-2; the match to TRBD1 covers 8 bases. CDR3 length: 17 residues. Germline assignment: CDR1 SGHVS and CDR2 FQNEAQ. The J segment lost 5 bases and the V segment lost 6 bases, leaving 14 bases of the junction unmatched. CDR3 region: CASRTSRQGITTGELFF. The CDR3 DNA sequence: TGTGCCAGCAGGACCTCCCGACAGGGGATCACGACCGGGGAGCTGTTTTTT.